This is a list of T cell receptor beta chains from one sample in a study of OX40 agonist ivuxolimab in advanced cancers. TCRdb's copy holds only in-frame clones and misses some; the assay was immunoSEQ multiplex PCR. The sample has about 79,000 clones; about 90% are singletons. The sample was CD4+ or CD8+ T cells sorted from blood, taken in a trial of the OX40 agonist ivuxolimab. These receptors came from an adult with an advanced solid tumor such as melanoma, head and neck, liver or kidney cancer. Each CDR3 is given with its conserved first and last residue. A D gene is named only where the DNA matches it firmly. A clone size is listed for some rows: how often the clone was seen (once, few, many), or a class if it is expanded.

CDR3aa: CASSLLEDTQYF
CDR3nt: TGTGCCAGCAGCTTGCTGGAAGATACGCAGTATTTT
j_gene: TRBJ2-3
v_gene: TRBV7-8
len: 12
d_gene: -
abundance: -

CDR3aa: CASSSTSNTEAFF
CDR3nt: TGTGCCAGCAGCTCGACGAGCAACACTGAAGCTTTCTTT
j_gene: TRBJ1-1
v_gene: TRBV7-6
len: 13
d_gene: -
abundance: few

CDR3aa: CASTVSVTDTQYF
CDR3nt: TGCGCCAGCACTGTCAGCGTCACAGATACGCAGTATTTT
j_gene: TRBJ2-3
v_gene: TRBV5-1
len: 13
d_gene: -
abundance: -

CDR3aa: CASSSKRTGGYEQYF
CDR3nt: TGTGCCAGCAGCTCCAAAAGGACAGGGGGCTACGAGCAGTACTTC
j_gene: TRBJ2-7
v_gene: TRBV5-4
len: 15
d_gene: TRBD1
abundance: -

CDR3aa: CASSLDPDRANTGELFF
CDR3nt: TGTGCCAGCAGCTTAGATCCAGACAGGGCGAACACCGGGGAGCTGTTTTTT
j_gene: TRBJ2-2
v_gene: TRBV11-2
len: 17
d_gene: TRBD1
abundance: -

CDR3aa: CATRQGSSYNEQFF
CDR3nt: TGTGCCACCAGACAGGGAAGCTCCTACAATGAGCAGTTCTTC
j_gene: TRBJ2-1
v_gene: TRBV27
len: 14
d_gene: TRBD1
abundance: -

CDR3aa: CASKGGRTDTQYF
CDR3nt: TGTGCCAGCAAAGGAGGGAGGACAGATACGCAGTATTTT
j_gene: TRBJ2-3
v_gene: TRBV6-6
len: 13
d_gene: -
abundance: -

CDR3aa: CASSPGQGADVSEQYF
CDR3nt: TGTGCCAGCAGTCCGGGACAGGGGGCGGATGTAAGCGAGCAGTACTTC
j_gene: TRBJ2-7
v_gene: TRBV27
len: 16
d_gene: TRBD1
abundance: -

CDR3aa: CASSNRGSHNEQFF
CDR3nt: TGCGCCAGCAGTAACAGGGGGTCCCACAATGAGCAGTTCTTC
j_gene: TRBJ2-1
v_gene: TRBV10-2
len: 14
d_gene: TRBD1
abundance: -

CDR3aa: CASSAGLAGEGGDTQYF
CDR3nt: TGTGCCAGCAGTGCAGGACTAGCGGGAGAAGGAGGGGATACGCAGTATTTT
j_gene: TRBJ2-3
v_gene: TRBV2
len: 17
d_gene: TRBD2
abundance: few

CDR3aa: CASSEAGDGPYEQYF
CDR3nt: TGTGCCAGCAGTGAAGCTGGGGACGGGCCCTACGAGCAGTACTTC
j_gene: TRBJ2-7
v_gene: TRBV6-1
len: 15
d_gene: -
abundance: -

CDR3aa: CASSLPHKGYSNQPQHF
CDR3nt: TGTGCCAGCAGTTTGCCCCACAAAGGATATAGCAATCAGCCCCAGCATTTT
j_gene: TRBJ1-5
v_gene: TRBV28
len: 17
d_gene: -
abundance: -

CDR3aa: CASSFGGRTEAFF
CDR3nt: TGTGCCAGCAGCTTCGGGGGAAGAACTGAAGCTTTCTTT
j_gene: TRBJ1-1
v_gene: TRBV5-8
len: 13
d_gene: -
abundance: -

CDR3aa: CASTAGGGRGYTF
CDR3nt: TGTGCCAGCACCGCCGGAGGGGGGCGCGGCTACACCTTC
j_gene: TRBJ1-2
v_gene: TRBV6-1
len: 13
d_gene: -
abundance: -

CDR3aa: CASSRQGPPNTEAFF
CDR3nt: TGTGCCAGCTCACGACAGGGGCCGCCGAACACTGAAGCTTTCTTT
j_gene: TRBJ1-1
v_gene: TRBV18
len: 15
d_gene: TRBD1
abundance: -

CDR3aa: CASSIDRSSTYNEQFF
CDR3nt: TGTGCCAGTAGTATAGACAGGTCGAGCACTTACAATGAGCAGTTCTTC
j_gene: TRBJ2-1
v_gene: TRBV19
len: 16
d_gene: -
abundance: -

CDR3aa: CASSDLRQDYGYTF
CDR3nt: TGTGCCAGCAGTGACCTCCGACAGGACTATGGCTACACCTTC
j_gene: TRBJ1-2
v_gene: TRBV2
len: 14
d_gene: -
abundance: -

CDR3aa: CASSLLGTGFYEQYF
CDR3nt: TGTGCCAGCAGCTTATTAGGGACAGGGTTCTACGAGCAGTACTTC
j_gene: TRBJ2-7
v_gene: TRBV11-1
len: 15
d_gene: TRBD1
abundance: -

CDR3aa: CASSDGQDYEQYF
CDR3nt: TGTGCCAGCAGCGATGGCCAAGACTACGAGCAGTACTTC
j_gene: TRBJ2-7
v_gene: TRBV9
len: 13
d_gene: -
abundance: -

CDR3aa: CASTPGSLAGAGETQYF
CDR3nt: TGTGCCAGCACCCCCGGCTCCCTAGCGGGGGCGGGTGAGACCCAGTACTTC
j_gene: TRBJ2-5
v_gene: TRBV7-9
len: 17
d_gene: TRBD2
abundance: once

CDR3aa: CASSQGPHLSASTSNQPQHF
CDR3nt: TGTGCCAGCAGCCAAGGACCACACCTCTCCGCCTCCACTAGCAATCAGCCCCAGCATTTT
j_gene: TRBJ1-5
v_gene: TRBV14
len: 20
d_gene: -
abundance: few

CDR3aa: CASSVSTATYEQYF
CDR3nt: TGTGCCAGCAGTGTGTCGACAGCCACCTACGAGCAGTACTTC
j_gene: TRBJ2-7
v_gene: TRBV6-5
len: 14
d_gene: -
abundance: -

CDR3aa: CASSPTGSNTGELFF
CDR3nt: TGTGCCAGTAGTCCTACAGGGTCGAACACCGGGGAGCTGTTTTTT
j_gene: TRBJ2-2
v_gene: TRBV19
len: 15
d_gene: -
abundance: once

CDR3aa: CASLSGARHEQFF
CDR3nt: TGTGCCAGCCTCAGCGGGGCCCGGCATGAGCAGTTCTTC
j_gene: TRBJ2-1
v_gene: TRBV6-5
len: 13
d_gene: TRBD2
abundance: few

CDR3aa: CSADGRDTDTQYF
CDR3nt: TGCAGCGCCGACGGTCGGGACACAGATACGCAGTATTTT
j_gene: TRBJ2-3
v_gene: TRBV29-1
len: 13
d_gene: -
abundance: -

CDR3aa: CASSLDQAISGNTIYF
CDR3nt: TGTGCCAGCAGCTTGGACCAGGCGATCTCTGGAAACACCATATATTTT
j_gene: TRBJ1-3
v_gene: TRBV5-4
len: 16
d_gene: -
abundance: -

CDR3aa: CASSLTGTGANTIYF
CDR3nt: TGTGCCAGCAGCTTAACCGGGACAGGTGCAAACACCATATATTTT
j_gene: TRBJ1-3
v_gene: TRBV7-6
len: 15
d_gene: TRBD1
abundance: -

CDR3aa: CASSGGQGDYGYTF
CDR3nt: TGTGCCAGCAGCGGAGGTCAGGGAGACTATGGCTACACCTTC
j_gene: TRBJ1-2
v_gene: TRBV2
len: 14
d_gene: -
abundance: -

CDR3aa: CASSPGLGLAGDSDTQYF
CDR3nt: TGTGCCAGCAGCCCAGGCCTGGGACTAGCGGGAGACTCAGATACGCAGTATTTT
j_gene: TRBJ2-3
v_gene: TRBV7-3
len: 18
d_gene: TRBD2
abundance: -

CDR3aa: CASSVPQGGSTEAFF
CDR3nt: TGCGCCAGCAGCGTACCACAGGGGGGTAGCACTGAAGCTTTCTTT
j_gene: TRBJ1-1
v_gene: TRBV5-1
len: 15
d_gene: TRBD1
abundance: -

CDR3aa: CASSFWGTGELFF
CDR3nt: TGTGCCAGCAGCTTTTGGGGCACCGGGGAGCTGTTTTTT
j_gene: TRBJ2-2
v_gene: TRBV7-3
len: 13
d_gene: -
abundance: once

CDR3aa: CASRGATYTDTQYF
CDR3nt: TGTGCCAGCAGGGGTGCAACTTACACAGATACGCAGTATTTT
j_gene: TRBJ2-3
v_gene: TRBV27
len: 14
d_gene: -
abundance: once

CDR3aa: CASSPVSQETQYF
CDR3nt: TGTGCCAGCAGCCCGGTTTCCCAAGAGACCCAGTACTTC
j_gene: TRBJ2-5
v_gene: TRBV7-2
len: 13
d_gene: -
abundance: few

CDR3aa: CASRSTGVTEAFF
CDR3nt: TGTGCCAGCCGTTCGACAGGGGTCACTGAAGCTTTCTTT
j_gene: TRBJ1-1
v_gene: TRBV28
len: 13
d_gene: TRBD1
abundance: -

CDR3aa: CASSMGAEDYGYTF
CDR3nt: TGTGCCAGCAGCATGGGGGCGGAGGACTATGGCTACACCTTC
j_gene: TRBJ1-2
v_gene: TRBV6-1
len: 14
d_gene: -
abundance: -

CDR3aa: CASSFSGTQETQYF
CDR3nt: TGCGCCAGCAGCTTTAGCGGGACCCAAGAGACCCAGTACTTC
j_gene: TRBJ2-5
v_gene: TRBV5-1
len: 14
d_gene: TRBD2
abundance: -

CDR3aa: CASSLDSGAGEKLFF
CDR3nt: TGTGCCAGCAGCTTGGATTCAGGGGCTGGAGAAAAACTGTTTTTT
j_gene: TRBJ1-4
v_gene: TRBV5-5
len: 15
d_gene: -
abundance: -

CDR3aa: CASSLDSSGGTEAFF
CDR3nt: TGTGCCAGCAGCTTAGATTCTAGTGGGGGGACTGAAGCTTTCTTT
j_gene: TRBJ1-1
v_gene: TRBV11-2
len: 15
d_gene: -
abundance: -

CDR3aa: CAWSLKTSSYEQYF
CDR3nt: TGTGCCTGGAGTCTTAAGACATCTTCCTACGAGCAGTACTTC
j_gene: TRBJ2-7
v_gene: TRBV30
len: 14
d_gene: -
abundance: -

CDR3aa: CASSVGWGGVDTQYF
CDR3nt: TGTGCCAGCAGCGTAGGCTGGGGTGGGGTAGATACGCAGTATTTT
j_gene: TRBJ2-3
v_gene: TRBV9
len: 15
d_gene: -
abundance: -

CDR3aa: CASNQTGTEQETQYF
CDR3nt: TGTGCCAGCAACCAGACAGGGACGGAACAAGAGACCCAGTACTTC
j_gene: TRBJ2-5
v_gene: TRBV21-1
len: 15
d_gene: -
abundance: -

CDR3aa: CASSPGTYTEAFF
CDR3nt: TGTGCCAGCTCACCAGGGACATACACTGAAGCTTTCTTT
j_gene: TRBJ1-1
v_gene: TRBV18
len: 13
d_gene: -
abundance: many

CDR3aa: CAIMGGEGDGEQYF
CDR3nt: TGTGCCATCATGGGGGGGGAGGGGGACGGGGAGCAGTACTTC
j_gene: TRBJ2-7
v_gene: TRBV10-3
len: 14
d_gene: -
abundance: -

CDR3aa: CASSLDRSTDTQYF
CDR3nt: TGTGCCAGCAGCCTAGACAGGAGTACAGATACGCAGTATTTT
j_gene: TRBJ2-3
v_gene: TRBV11-3
len: 14
d_gene: -
abundance: -

CDR3aa: CASSYGASGDLLAQYF
CDR3nt: TGTGCCAGCAGTTACGGGGCTAGCGGAGACCTACTGGCCCAGTACTTC
j_gene: TRBJ2-5
v_gene: TRBV6-6
len: 16
d_gene: TRBD2
abundance: -

CDR3aa: CASRVTGDPGYTF
CDR3nt: TGTGCCAGCAGGGTCACAGGGGACCCCGGCTACACCTTC
j_gene: TRBJ1-2
v_gene: TRBV6-1
len: 13
d_gene: TRBD1
abundance: once

CDR3aa: CASSPYGARSSYEQYF
CDR3nt: TGCGCCAGCAGCCCATACGGGGCGCGGAGCTCCTACGAGCAGTACTTC
j_gene: TRBJ2-7
v_gene: TRBV5-1
len: 16
d_gene: -
abundance: -

CDR3aa: CASSFTRPHNEQFF
CDR3nt: TGTGCCAGCAGCTTTACTAGACCGCACAATGAGCAGTTCTTC
j_gene: TRBJ2-1
v_gene: TRBV5-6
len: 14
d_gene: -
abundance: -

CDR3aa: CAISEPQGGENEQFF
CDR3nt: TGTGCCATCAGTGAGCCCCAGGGGGGAGAGAATGAGCAGTTCTTC
j_gene: TRBJ2-1
v_gene: TRBV10-3
len: 15
d_gene: -
abundance: -

CDR3aa: CASSPGRGARDYGYTF
CDR3nt: TGCGCCAGCAGCCCGGGCAGGGGGGCAAGAGACTATGGCTACACCTTC
j_gene: TRBJ1-2
v_gene: TRBV5-1
len: 16
d_gene: TRBD1
abundance: -

CDR3aa: CAWVDREYNSPLHF
CDR3nt: TGTGCCTGGGTGGACAGGGAGTACAATTCACCCCTCCACTTT
j_gene: TRBJ1-6
v_gene: TRBV30
len: 14
d_gene: TRBD1
abundance: -

CDR3aa: CASSVRGRLEKLFF
CDR3nt: TGTGCCAGCAGTGTCAGGGGGCGCCTCGAAAAACTGTTTTTT
j_gene: TRBJ1-4
v_gene: TRBV28
len: 14
d_gene: TRBD1
abundance: -

CDR3aa: CASSLDAQVHEQYF
CDR3nt: TGTGCCAGCAGCTTAGACGCCCAGGTACACGAGCAGTACTTC
j_gene: TRBJ2-7
v_gene: TRBV11-2
len: 14
d_gene: -
abundance: -

CDR3aa: CASSLGQENTGELFF
CDR3nt: TGCGCCAGCAGCTTAGGGCAGGAAAACACCGGGGAGCTGTTTTTT
j_gene: TRBJ2-2
v_gene: TRBV5-1
len: 15
d_gene: -
abundance: -

CDR3aa: CASSEGAGAGTDTQYF
CDR3nt: TGTGCCAGCAGTGAAGGGGCGGGAGCTGGTACAGATACGCAGTATTTT
j_gene: TRBJ2-3
v_gene: TRBV6-1
len: 16
d_gene: TRBD2
abundance: -